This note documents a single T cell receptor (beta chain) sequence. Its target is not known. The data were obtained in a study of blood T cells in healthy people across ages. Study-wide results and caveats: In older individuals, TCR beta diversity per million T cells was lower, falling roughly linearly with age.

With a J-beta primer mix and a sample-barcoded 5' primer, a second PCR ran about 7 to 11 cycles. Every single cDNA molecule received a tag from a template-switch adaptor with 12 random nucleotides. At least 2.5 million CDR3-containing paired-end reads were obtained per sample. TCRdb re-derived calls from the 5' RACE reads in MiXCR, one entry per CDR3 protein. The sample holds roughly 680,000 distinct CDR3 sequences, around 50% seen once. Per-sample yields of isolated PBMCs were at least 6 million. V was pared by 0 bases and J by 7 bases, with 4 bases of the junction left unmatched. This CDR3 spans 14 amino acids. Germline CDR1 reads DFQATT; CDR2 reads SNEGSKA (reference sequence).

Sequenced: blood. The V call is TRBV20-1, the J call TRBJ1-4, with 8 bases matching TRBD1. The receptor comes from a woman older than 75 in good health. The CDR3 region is CSARDWDRREKLFF. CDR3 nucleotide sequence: TGCAGTGCTAGAGATTGGGACAGGCGTGAAAAACTGTTTTTT.